The 9 T cell receptor beta chains presented below share a single source sample, sequenced in a study of human T cells and chemical hapten exposure. Via MiXCR, TCRdb re-called the RACE reads, giving one row per CDR3 protein. The sample holds more than 150,000 distinct CDR3 sequences; 30% are singletons and the top ten take under 3%. Regarding time point: pre-sensitization, week 0. Treatment described: therapeutic diphenylcyclopropenone sensitization with weekly scalp DPC. This sample comprised whole blood, obtained in connection with sensitization to the hapten diphenylcyclopropenone (DPC). The receptors were gathered from a woman in her twenties or thirties with alopecia areata. Some clones in this sample may be carry-over from other donors' samples.

This clonotype was observed a handful of times. This sequence joins TRBV7-2 and TRBJ2-6; D is possibly TRBD2 (6 bases). The V end was cut by 3 bases, the J end by 2 bases, with 8 bases between. The germline V gene has CDR1 SGHTA and CDR2 FQGNSA. This CDR3 contains 15 residues. This CDR3 reads CASSFWGAGANVLTF. CDR3 DNA: TGTGCCAGCAGCTTTTGGGGGGCTGGGGCCAACGTCCTGACTTTC.

This chain connects TRBV6-2 or TRBV6-3 to TRBJ2-3; the D is unclear. V dropped 2 bases and J dropped 0 bases, with 9 bases sitting between them. The CDR3 spans 15 residues. Germline loops: CDR1 MNHEY, CDR2 SVGEGT. The CDR3 region is CASSYLGGSTDTQYF. CDR3 in DNA: TGTGCCAGCAGTTACCTTGGTGGAAGCACAGATACGCAGTATTTT.

This chain connects TRBV5-5 to TRBJ1-5; D not resolved. Deletions cut 0 bases from V and 6 bases from J, with 10 bases between. There are 14 residues in the CDR3. Germline loops: CDR1 SGHKS, CDR2 YYEKEE (reference sequence). The CDR3 sequence: CASSLGAGLQPQHF. The CDR3, as DNA: TGTGCCAGCAGCTTGGGGGCAGGCCTTCAGCCCCAGCATTTT. The full variable domain, rest sourced from reference TRBV5-5 and TRBJ1-5, is DAGVTQSPTHLIKTRGQQVTLRCSPISGHKSVSWYQQVLGQGPQFIFQYYEKEERGRGNFPDRFSARQFPNYSSELNVNALLLGDSALYLCASSLGAGLQPQHFGDGTRLSIL.

The rearrangement joins TRBV9 to TRBJ2-6; D is unclear. Germline loops: CDR1 SGDLS, CDR2 YYNGEE. Trimming left V 4 bases short and J 1 base short, with 12 bases between. This CDR3 is 16 amino acids long. CDR3 region: CASSSLPRSGANVLTF. CDR3 nucleotides: TGTGCCAGCAGCTCCCTACCTAGGTCTGGGGCCAACGTCCTGACTTTC.

The chain recombines TRBV7-2 with TRBJ2-7; tentative D call: TRBD1 (5 bases). CDR1 and CDR2 from the germline V gene are SGHTA and FQGNSA. The CDR3 consists of 15 residues. V lost 5 bases, J lost 0 bases, and 14 bases lay in between. As DNA, the CDR3 is TGTGCCAGCAGCACAGGCAGGGTCCGCTCCTACGAGCAGTACTTC. Protein product: CASSTGRVRSYEQYF.

This clonotype was recorded a few times. CDR3 sequence (DNA): TGTGCCAGCAGCTTAAATGGCGGCCCCACAGATACGCAGTATTTT. Translating gives CASSLNGGPTDTQYF. This sequence joins TRBV7-6 and TRBJ2-3; D is ambiguous. The CDR3 sequence is 15 residues long. Germline V gives CDR1 SGHVS, CDR2 FNYEAQ. V shed 2 bases and J shed 2 bases, with 11 bases lying between them.

The V call is TRBV4-2, the J call TRBJ2-2; a weak D match, TRBD1 (6 bases). CDR3 length equals 16 residues. V lost 3 bases and J lost 6, with 17 bases in between. Per germline, CDR1 LGHNA and CDR2 YNFKEQ. DNA of the CDR3: TGTGCCAGCAGCCAGGGCCCAGCAGAGGGGGCCGGGGAGCTGTTTTTT. Translated, it gives CASSQGPAEGAGELFF.

This clonotype was seen a few times. V and J are TRBV12-3 or TRBV12-4 and TRBJ2-1; 11 positions match TRBD2. Unmatched junction bases numbered 8, after V lost 0 bases and J lost 7 bases. The CDR3 is made up of 17 amino acids. The CDR3 bases are TGTGCCAGCAGTTTAGCGCTTGGGCTAGCGGGGGGAAATGAGCAGTTCTTC. It yields the protein CASSLALGLAGGNEQFF.

CDR3 nucleotides: TGTGCCAGCAGTGGATTGGGGCGGGGGGGCCCTGATACGCAGTATTTT. Protein sequence: CASSGLGRGGPDTQYF. The chain couples TRBV6-6 to TRBJ2-3; 9 nucleotides align to TRBD2. CDR3 length: 16 residues. The ends lost 5 bases at V and 6 bases at J; junction bases unmatched: 12. The germline V gene has CDR1 MNHNY and CDR2 SVGAGI (reference sequence).